These 32 T cell receptor beta chains originate from one sample sequenced in a study of shared clonotypes between healthy human individuals. Repertoires were generated with immunoSEQ multiplex PCR, while TCRdb's copy carries only in-frame clones and drops some. The table has roughly 1,600,000 clones, around 98.5% seen once. Sequencing input: naive CD4+ T cells sorted from blood. Subset in this sample: CD45RA+ positively selected. These receptors originate from a man aged 30-40 years in good health.

The count of this clone is one. The V and J genes are TRBV6-1 and TRBJ2-7; D gene uncertain. Trimming pared 0 bases from V and 2 bases from J, leaving 2 bases between. Germline V gene data show CDR1 as MNHNS and CDR2 as SASEGT. The CDR3 loop spans 12 amino acids. The CDR3 reads CASSEATYEQYF. The CDR3 DNA reads as TGTGCCAGCAGTGAAGCAACCTACGAGCAGTACTTC.

The rearrangement links TRBV28 to TRBJ2-5, with D possibly TRBD1 on 6 matching bases. CDR1 MDHEN and CDR2 SYDVKM come from the germline V gene. CDR3 length: 14 residues. V was pared by 5 bases and J by 5 bases, with 15 bases between. This CDR3 is CASSRRGGAETQYF. The CDR3 DNA reads as TGTGCCAGCAGTCGCCGAGGGGGTGCGGAGACCCAGTACTTC.

The chain links TRBV29-1 to TRBJ2-5; D remains ambiguous. CDR3 length: 15 residues. Trimming cost V 6 bases and J 5 bases, with 22 bases left between them. Germline V lookup: CDR1 SQVTM, CDR2 ANQGSEA. The chain's CDR3 is CSVAQEVYMGETQYF. The CDR3 coding sequence is TGCAGCGTCGCTCAAGAGGTATACATGGGGGAGACCCAGTACTTC. The variable domain in full, completed from reference TRBV29-1 and TRBJ2-5, reads SAVISQKPSRDICQRGTSLTIQCQVDSQVTMMFWYRQQPGQSLTLIATANQGSEATYESGFVIDKFPISRPNLTFSTLTVSNMSPEDSSIYLCSVAQEVYMGETQYFGPGTRLLVL.

V gene TRBV10-1 combines with J gene TRBJ2-7; D may match TRBD1 or TRBD2 (5 bases each). V lost 0 bases, J lost 2 bases, and 8 bases lay in between. Germline V gene data show CDR1 as WNHNN and CDR2 as SYGVQD (reference sequence). This CDR3 is built from 14 residues. The CDR3 here is CASSESQGPYEQYF. CDR3 in DNA: TGCGCCAGCAGTGAGTCCCAGGGACCCTACGAGCAGTACTTC.

The V and J genes are TRBV5-4 and TRBJ2-1; D gene uncertain. From germline, CDR1 is SGHNT and CDR2 YYREEE (reference sequence). The CDR3 extends over 14 amino acids. Deletions cut 3 bases from V and 8 bases from J, with 15 bases between. Here the CDR3 DNA reads TGTGCCAGCAGCTCACGCATGTCATCCCATGAGCAGTTCTTC. The encoded protein is CASSSRMSSHEQFF.

The chain joins TRBV7-8 to TRBJ1-1; D gene ambiguous. Germline assignment: CDR1 SGHVS and CDR2 FQNEAQ. The CDR3 runs to 14 residues. The V and J ends lost 1 base and 0 bases respectively, with 6 bases between them. CDR3: CASSLEGVNTEAFF. CDR3 coding DNA: TGTGCCAGCAGCTTAGAAGGCGTGAACACTGAAGCTTTCTTT.

The rearrangement uses TRBV19 and TRBJ2-3; perhaps D is TRBD1 or TRBD2 (5 bases each). This CDR3 is 15 amino acids long. Trimming stripped 8 bases from V and 9 bases from J, with 24 bases between. Germline lookup yields CDR1 LNHDA and CDR2 SQIVND (reference sequence). CDR3 sequence: CASQPGTLKLGTQYF. CDR3 coding DNA: TGTGCCAGTCAACCGGGGACGTTAAAGTTAGGGACGCAGTATTTT.

The chain carries TRBV21-1 and TRBJ2-1; the table's TRBD1 call for D was not verified on the DNA. TRBV21-1 is shown as a pseudogene. The CDR3 has 16 amino acids. DNA for the CDR3: TGTGCCAGCAGCCCCCCCGGGACAGGGGAGTACAATGAGCAGTTCTTC. Translation gives CASSPPGTGEYNEQFF.

The rearrangement uses TRBV11-2 and TRBJ2-5; no clear D gene. This CDR3 comprises 16 residues. Trimming left V 4 bases short and J 2 bases short, with 17 bases between. Germline assignment: CDR1 SGHAT and CDR2 FQNNGV. The CDR3 reads CASSSPIRSPQETQYF. CDR3 coding DNA: TGTGCCAGCAGCTCCCCAATAAGGTCCCCACAAGAGACCCAGTACTTC.

This chain links TRBV5-1 with TRBJ2-3, with D unresolved. Germline CDR1 and CDR2: SGHRS and YFSETQ. With 3 bases removed from V and 0 bases from J, the gap between germline ends came to 5 bases. CDR3 length: 13 amino acids. CDR3 nucleotides: TGCGCCAGCAGCTCTTTTAGCACAGATACGCAGTATTTT. Encoded protein: CASSSFSTDTQYF.

The chain uses TRBV28 and TRBJ1-1; D is unclear. V lost 2 bases and J lost 4, with 14 bases in between. Germline CDR1 reads MDHEN; CDR2 reads SYDVKM. This CDR3 is built from 15 residues. The CDR3 DNA is TGTGCCAGCAGTTTAAGGAAGGGAGTTATCACTGAAGCTTTCTTT. It encodes CASSLRKGVITEAFF.

The chain employs TRBV14 and TRBJ2-1; D is unresolved. Trimming left V 0 bases short and J 8 bases short, with 14 bases between. CDR3 length equals 15 residues. The V gene's germline CDR1 is SGHDN and CDR2 FVKESK. CDR3 protein: CASSQEPTIGHEQFF. Here the CDR3 DNA reads TGTGCCAGCAGCCAAGAACCAACGATCGGGCATGAGCAGTTCTTC.

The rearrangement joins TRBV5-4 to TRBJ1-4, with 7 bases that match TRBD1. J lost 4 bases, V lost 0 bases, and 3 bases had no gene match. This CDR3 contains 15 residues. Germline V CDR1 and CDR2: SGHNT, YYREEE (reference sequence). This CDR3 is CASSLGGQNNEKLFF. CDR3 nucleotide sequence: TGTGCCAGCAGCTTGGGGGGACAGAATAATGAAAAACTGTTTTTT. The full variable domain, completed using reference TRBV5-4 and TRBJ1-4, is ETGVTQSPTHLIKTRGQQVTLRCSSQSGHNTVSWYQQALGQGPQFIFQYYREEENGRGNFPPRFSGLQFPNYSSELNVNALELDDSALYLCASSLGGQNNEKLFFGSGTQLSVL.

The J gene is TRBJ2-7, the V gene TRBV10-3, with D uncertain. V was cut by 10 bases and J by 4 bases, with 17 bases left in between. CDR3 size: 13 residues. Germline assignment: CDR1 ENHRY and CDR2 SYGVKD. The DNA of the CDR3 is TGTGCCACCAACGGAGATGGCCGTTACGAGCAGTACTTC. Translating gives CATNGDGRYEQYF.

This clone appeared a single time. In the same sample, other DNA sequences code for this CDR3. The CDR3 here is CASSIAQGHSYEQYF. The CDR3 DNA reads as TGTGCCAGTAGTATAGCCCAGGGCCACTCCTACGAGCAGTACTTC. The chain carries TRBV19 and TRBJ2-7, with D tentatively TRBD1 (5 bases). V was shortened by 1 base and J by 0 bases, with 10 bases between the two germline ends. The CDR3 length is 15 residues. From germline, CDR1 is LNHDA and CDR2 SQIVND (reference sequence).

The V call is TRBV7-3, the J call TRBJ2-3; 7 nucleotides agree with TRBD2. V lost 1 base and J lost 3; bases outside the gene matches: 4. Germline V gene sequence: CDR1 SGHTA, CDR2 FQGTGA. The CDR3 runs to 15 residues. The CDR3, as DNA: TGTGCCAGCAGCTTAATCGGGGGAGGGACAGATACGCAGTATTTT. Amino acid sequence: CASSLIGGGTDTQYF.

This sequence joins TRBV9 and TRBJ2-7; 8 nucleotides agree with TRBD1. Per the germline V gene, CDR1 is SGDLS and CDR2 is YYNGEE. This CDR3 spans 19 amino acids. V lost 2 bases to trimming and J lost 4 bases; unmatched junction nucleotides: 20. CDR3 region: CASSVHRGTTDVGGYEQYF. DNA for the CDR3: TGTGCCAGCAGCGTCCACAGGGGGACCACCGACGTCGGAGGATACGAGCAGTACTTC.

A remark on this clone: The same CDR3 can be traced to other DNA sequences in this sample. The V call is TRBV5-1, the J call TRBJ2-1; no definite D call. The V gene lost 2 bases and the J gene lost 3 bases, with 6 bases spanning the gap. The length of the CDR3 is 13 residues. Germline V lookup: CDR1 SGHRS, CDR2 YFSETQ. The CDR3 reads CASSLGNYNEQFF. CDR3 sequence (DNA): TGCGCCAGCAGCTTAGGGAACTACAATGAGCAGTTCTTC.

The V gene is TRBV4-2, the J gene TRBJ2-7; 9 nucleotides agree with TRBD1. The length of the CDR3 is 15 residues. The V segment lost 6 bases and the J segment 5 bases; nucleotides outside the gene matches: 11. Per the germline V gene, CDR1 is LGHNA and CDR2 is YNFKEQ. CDR3 DNA sequence: TGTGCCAGCAGGCAATCCGGGACAGGGACCCACGAGCAGTACTTC. This sequence encodes CASRQSGTGTHEQYF.

The chain employs TRBV4-1 and TRBJ2-7, with D tentatively TRBD2 (6 bases). Trimming cost V 1 base and J 4 bases, with 11 bases left between them. The CDR3 spans 14 residues. Germline CDR1 MGHRA, CDR2 YSYEKL. The CDR3 DNA reads TGCGCCAGCAGCCAAGGTTTGCTAGCGTACGAGCAGTACTTC. As protein: CASSQGLLAYEQYF.

In this sample, this clone turned up once. The V gene is TRBV19, the J gene TRBJ1-2, with D possibly TRBD1 on 5 matching bases. This CDR3 contains 17 residues. Trimming shortened V by 6 bases and J by 2 bases, and 22 bases separated the two germline ends. Germline assignment: CDR1 LNHDA and CDR2 SQIVND (reference sequence). The CDR3 nucleotides read TGTGCCAGTAGCAAACTTATCGGGCGACACAGGAACTATGGCTACACCTTC. This translates into CASSKLIGRHRNYGYTF. The full variable domain, in which reference TRBV19 and TRBJ1-2 provide the parts outside the CDR3, is DGGITQSPKYLFRKEGQNVTLSCEQNLNHDAMYWYRQDPGQGLRLIYYSQIVNDFQKGDIAEGYSVSREKKESFPLTVTSAQKNPTAFYLCASSKLIGRHRNYGYTFGSGTRLTVV.

The chain couples TRBV7-6 to TRBJ2-7, with 9 bases fitting TRBD1. V shed 5 bases and J 6 bases; nucleotides not matched to a gene: 14. Germline V gene sequence: CDR1 SGHVS, CDR2 FNYEAQ. This CDR3 has 16 residues. The CDR3 nucleotides are TGTGCCAGCAGCCCAAATGCCGGGACAGGGTTCTTCGAGCAGTACTTC. The encoded protein is CASSPNAGTGFFEQYF.

The chain uses TRBV5-5 and TRBJ2-6; TRBD1 might be the D (6 bases). CDR1 is SGHKS and CDR2 is YYEKEE in the germline V gene (reference sequence). This CDR3 is 19 amino acids long. The V end lost 3 bases, the J end lost 0 bases, and 19 bases lay between the germline ends. DNA of the CDR3: TGTGCCAGCAGCTGGAGGTCCGGACAGCCACTCTCTGGGGCCAACGTCCTGACTTTC. This translates into CASSWRSGQPLSGANVLTF.

This chain links TRBV4-3 with TRBJ2-2; D may be TRBD1 (6 bases). The V gene lost 8 bases and the J gene lost 2 bases, with 12 bases spanning the gap. Germline CDR1 is LGHNA and CDR2 is YSLEER. The CDR3 consists of 14 residues. The CDR3 coding sequence is TGCGCCAGCGGGGGCATAGTAAACACCGGGGAGCTGTTTTTT. Amino acids: CASGGIVNTGELFF.

The rearrangement links TRBV7-2 to TRBJ2-3; D not certain. There are 13 residues in the CDR3. The V end lost 0 bases, the J end lost 4 bases, and 5 bases lay between the germline ends. The germline CDR1 and CDR2 sequences are SGHTA and FQGNSA. The CDR3 reads CASSLAVADTQYF. For the CDR3, the DNA is TGTGCCAGCAGCTTAGCGGTGGCAGATACGCAGTATTTT.

The CDR3 reads CASSLAEGSYEQYF. The CDR3, as DNA: TGTGCCAGCAGCTTAGCGGAGGGGTCCTACGAGCAGTACTTC. This chain connects TRBV7-6 to TRBJ2-7, with D tentatively TRBD2 (6 bases). V dropped 0 bases and J dropped 1 base, with 7 bases sitting between them. CDR3 length: 14 amino acids. The germline CDR1 and CDR2 sequences are SGHVS and FNYEAQ.

This CDR3 is CASSPASKGYEQYF. Written as DNA, the CDR3 is TGTGCCAGCTCACCGGCTAGCAAGGGCTACGAGCAGTACTTC. The V and J genes are TRBV18 and TRBJ2-7; tentative D call: TRBD2 (5 bases). This CDR3 is built from 14 residues. Germline loops: CDR1 KGHSH, CDR2 LQKENI. V was cut by 3 bases and J by 3 bases, with 12 bases left in between.

This rearrangement joins TRBV5-1 to TRBJ2-7, with D tentatively TRBD1 (7 bases). V was trimmed by 0 bases and J by 6 bases, leaving 16 bases between them. The CDR3 length is 15 residues. Germline CDR1 SGHRS, CDR2 YFSETQ. The CDR3 loop is CASSLAGATGREQYF. DNA of the CDR3: TGCGCCAGCAGCTTGGCGGGGGCGACAGGGCGCGAGCAGTACTTC. Filled out from reference TRBV5-1 and TRBJ2-7, the complete variable domain reads KAGVTQTPRYLIKTRGQQVTLSCSPISGHRSVSWYQQTPGQGLQFLFEYFSETQRNKGNFPGRFSGRQFSNSRSEMNVSTLELGDSALYLCASSLAGATGREQYFGPGTRLTVT.

In regard to this clone: Other DNA sequences in this specimen translate into the identical CDR3. The chain has TRBV15 and TRBJ1-1, with unresolved D. Trimming shortened V by 0 bases and J by 1 base, and 9 bases separated the two germline ends. The CDR3 runs 15 residues. The germline V gene has CDR1 LNHNV and CDR2 YYDKDF (reference sequence). CDR3 sequence (DNA): TGTGCCACCAGCAGAGATGGGGTACGGAACACTGAAGCTTTCTTT. Encoded protein: CATSRDGVRNTEAFF.

The genes are TRBV18 and TRBJ2-5; D not certain. V lost 2 bases and J 1 base, leaving 14 bases between the germline ends. CDR1 and CDR2 (germline): KGHSH, LQKENI. The CDR3 is made up of 16 amino acids. In DNA form, the CDR3 reads TGTGCCAGCTCACCAAGTAGCTCGACAAGCCAAGAGACCCAGTACTTC. Encoded protein: CASSPSSSTSQETQYF.

The chain recombines TRBV4-3 with TRBJ2-7; TRBD1 matches at 10 bases. This CDR3 comprises 14 residues. Germline V lookup: CDR1 LGHNA, CDR2 YSLEER. J lost 2 bases, V lost 5 bases, and 3 bases had no gene match. The CDR3 sequence: CASSVGTGAYEQYF. In nucleotides, the CDR3 is TGCGCCAGCAGCGTCGGGACAGGGGCCTACGAGCAGTACTTC.

This CDR3 is CASSARTGGYEQYF. The CDR3 DNA reads as TGTGCCAGCAGCGCAAGGACAGGGGGCTACGAGCAGTACTTC. The rearrangement links TRBV11-2 to TRBJ2-7; 10 bases line up with TRBD1. With V trimmed by 5 bases and J by 3 bases, 4 bases remained unmatched. The germline CDR1 and CDR2 sequences are SGHAT and FQNNGV. The CDR3 is 14 residues long.